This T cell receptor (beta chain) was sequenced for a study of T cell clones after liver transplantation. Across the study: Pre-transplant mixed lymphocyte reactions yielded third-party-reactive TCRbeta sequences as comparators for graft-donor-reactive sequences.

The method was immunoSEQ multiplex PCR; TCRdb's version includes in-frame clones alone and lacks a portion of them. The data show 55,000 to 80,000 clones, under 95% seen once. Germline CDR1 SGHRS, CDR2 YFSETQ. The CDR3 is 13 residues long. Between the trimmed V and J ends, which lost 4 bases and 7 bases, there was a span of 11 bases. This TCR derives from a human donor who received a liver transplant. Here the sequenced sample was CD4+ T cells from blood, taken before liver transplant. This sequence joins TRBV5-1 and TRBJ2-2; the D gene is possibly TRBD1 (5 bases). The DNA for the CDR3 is TGCGCCAGCAGCCCCAGGGTGGACGGGGAGCTGTTTTTT. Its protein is CASSPRVDGELFF.